This entry lists 18 T cell receptor beta chains sequenced from one sample in a study of CD8 T cells in ankylosing spondylitis. TCRdb reprocessed the 5' RACE reads via MiXCR and lists one record per CDR3 protein. The data hold around 770,000 distinct CDR3 sequences, with 12% observed a single time. Overall study findings and caveats: It appeared that ankylosing spondylitis blood was characterized by a TCR beta motif of several highly homologous variants.

For these receptors, no antigen is known. Sequencing was done on a sample of blood, either unsorted or a sorted T cell fraction (not recorded which). These receptors were taken from a male donor with ankylosing spondylitis.

The chain recombines TRBV20-1 with TRBJ1-5, with D possibly TRBD1 on 6 matching bases. This CDR3 contains 17 residues. With 3 bases removed from V and 0 bases from J, the gap between germline ends came to 18 bases. CDR1 and CDR2 from the germline V gene are DFQATT and SNEGSKA (reference sequence). The CDR3 region is CSARKGRGHLSNQPQHF. The CDR3 coding sequence is TGCAGTGCTAGGAAAGGCAGGGGTCATCTTAGCAATCAGCCCCAGCATTTT.

This clonotype was seen only a few times. The chain couples TRBV27 to TRBJ2-5; D is unresolved. The CDR3 runs 15 residues. Trimming left V 0 bases short and J 5 bases short, with 13 bases between. Looked up from germline, CDR1 is MNHEY and CDR2 is SMNVEV (reference sequence). The chain's CDR3 is CASSLSGQAWETQYF. DNA of the CDR3: TGTGCCAGCAGTTTATCTGGCCAAGCGTGGGAGACCCAGTACTTC.

This clonotype was recorded at least ten times. The V call is TRBV4-3, the J call TRBJ2-3; maybe TRBD1 (5 bases). The CDR3 contains 15 residues. Germline CDR1 is LGHNA and CDR2 is YSLEER. Trimming pared 0 bases from V and 4 bases from J, leaving 11 bases between. CDR3: CASSQERGIPDTQYF. DNA of the CDR3: TGCGCCAGCAGCCAAGAAAGGGGAATACCAGATACGCAGTATTTT.

This clonotype was observed many times. The chain couples TRBV27 to TRBJ1-2, with D hard to call. V lost 6 bases and J 5 bases, leaving 22 bases between the germline ends. The CDR3 loop spans 16 amino acids. Germline loops: CDR1 MNHEY, CDR2 SMNVEV (reference sequence). CDR3: CASRPPTRTGVYGYTF. In DNA, the CDR3 is TGTGCCAGCAGGCCCCCGACGAGGACTGGTGTGTATGGCTACACCTTC.

The V call is TRBV7-6, the J call TRBJ1-1; 7 bases align to TRBD1. The CDR3 covers 16 residues. Looked up from germline, CDR1 is SGHVS and CDR2 is FNYEAQ. Trimming cost V 5 bases and J 0 bases; bases outside gene matches: 9. The CDR3 DNA follows: TGTGCCAGCAGCAGGGGACAGAGAGTCATGAACACTGAAGCTTTCTTT. As protein: CASSRGQRVMNTEAFF.

The table lists this clonotype with a few counts. V is TRBV6-2 or TRBV6-3 and J is TRBJ2-1; 11 nucleotides align to TRBD2. V lost 3 bases and J lost 2; bases outside the gene matches: 6. This CDR3 is built from 17 residues. Germline V gene lookup returns CDR1 MNHEY and CDR2 SVGEGT. CDR3 nucleotide sequence: TGTGCCAGCAGTTATGTGGCTAGCGGGGGGCCCTACAATGAGCAGTTCTTC. Translation gives CASSYVASGGPYNEQFF.

This clonotype was seen only a few times. The V gene is TRBV7-3, the J gene TRBJ2-1; a possible D gene is TRBD1 (6 bases). Germline CDR1 SGHTA, CDR2 FQGTGA. The CDR3 has 15 residues. V lost 5 bases and J 0 bases, leaving 11 bases between the germline ends. CDR3 bases: TGTGCCAGCAGCCTGGACAGCACCTCCTACAATGAGCAGTTCTTC. It is translated as CASSLDSTSYNEQFF. Filled out from reference TRBV7-3 and TRBJ2-1, the complete variable domain reads GAGVSQTPSNKVTEKGKYVELRCDPISGHTALYWYRQSLGQGPEFLIYFQGTGAADDSGLPNDRFFAVRPEGSVSTLKIQRTERGDSAVYLCASSLDSTSYNEQFFGPGTRLTVL.

This clonotype was found a few times. V usage is TRBV5-1 and J usage is TRBJ2-5; tentatively, D is TRBD1 or TRBD2 (5 bases each). The V gene's germline CDR1 is SGHRS and CDR2 YFSETQ. V lost 2 bases and J lost 10, with 21 bases in between. The CDR3 runs to 15 residues. CDR3 coding DNA: TGCGCCAGCAGCTTTAGTAGAGGGACGTCGGGGAACCAGTACTTC. It specifies CASSFSRGTSGNQYF.

The V gene is TRBV14, the J gene TRBJ2-4; TRBD2 might be the D (6 bases). Trimming took off 2 bases at V and 0 bases at J, with 32 bases between the two ends. CDR1 is SGHDN and CDR2 is FVKESK in the germline V gene. There are 23 residues in the CDR3. This CDR3 reads CASSQSVPVGGFGSGLAKNIQYF. CDR3 sequence (DNA): TGTGCCAGCAGCCAATCTGTTCCGGTGGGGGGTTTTGGCTCAGGGCTAGCCAAAAACATTCAGTACTTC.

The J gene is TRBJ2-7, the V gene TRBV5-1; the match to TRBD1 covers 11 bases. This CDR3 has 14 amino acids. Germline CDR1 reads SGHRS; CDR2 reads YFSETQ. Germline trimming cut 3 bases from V and 7 bases from J; bases unmatched to any gene: 6. CDR3 sequence reads: CASSSGQGASEQYF. For the CDR3, the DNA is TGCGCCAGCAGCTCCGGACAGGGGGCAAGTGAGCAGTACTTC.

This clonotype appeared many times. The chain couples TRBV5-1 to TRBJ1-6; weak D call: TRBD1 (6 bases). V dropped 5 bases and J dropped 7 bases, with 10 bases sitting between them. This CDR3 has 13 residues. Germline CDR1 is SGHRS and CDR2 is YFSETQ. CDR3 bases: TGCGCCAGCAGATGGACAGAGAATTCACCCCTCCACTTT. Protein: CASRWTENSPLHF. Drawing the rest from reference TRBV5-1 and TRBJ1-6, the complete variable domain is KAGVTQTPRYLIKTRGQQVTLSCSPISGHRSVSWYQQTPGQGLQFLFEYFSETQRNKGNFPGRFSGRQFSNSRSEMNVSTLELGDSALYLCASRWTENSPLHFGNGTRLTVT.

Only a few counts were recorded for this clonotype. The rearrangement links TRBV4-3 to TRBJ2-1, with 7 bases fitting TRBD1. Per germline, CDR1 LGHNA and CDR2 YSLEER. This CDR3 is 14 amino acids long. Trimming cost V 3 bases and J 7 bases; bases outside gene matches: 6. The CDR3 loop is CASSQADRVNEQFF. CDR3 nucleotides: TGCGCCAGCAGCCAGGCCGACAGGGTAAATGAGCAGTTCTTC.

The table lists this clonotype with a few counts. This rearrangement joins TRBV7-9 to TRBJ1-1; 7 nucleotides line up with TRBD1. Germline-derived CDR1 and CDR2 are SEHNR and FQNEAQ (reference sequence). The ends lost 4 bases at V and 4 bases at J; junction bases unmatched: 6. This CDR3 is 14 amino acids long. The CDR3 spells CASSSQQGSTEAFF. The CDR3 DNA reads as TGTGCCAGCAGCTCTCAACAGGGGAGCACTGAAGCTTTCTTT.

The chain joins TRBV29-1 to TRBJ2-3, with D uncertain. Between the trimmed V and J ends, which lost 4 bases and 3 bases, there was a span of 11 bases. Germline values: CDR1 SQVTM, CDR2 ANQGSEA. The CDR3 has 13 residues. CDR3 in DNA: TGCAGCGTTGCTTACTACGGAACAGATACGCAGTATTTT. This encodes CSVAYYGTDTQYF.

The chain is built from TRBV15 and TRBJ2-5; tentative D call: TRBD1 (6 bases). V was cut by 5 bases and J by 5 bases, with 12 bases left in between. The CDR3 has 13 residues. Per germline, CDR1 LNHNV and CDR2 YYDKDF (reference sequence). The CDR3 protein is CATSLGTKETQYF. DNA for the CDR3: TGTGCCACCAGCCTAGGGACAAAGGAGACCCAGTACTTC.

The gene calls are TRBV6-5 and TRBJ1-6; D gene unclear. The CDR3 has 18 amino acids. Germline-derived CDR1 and CDR2 are MNHEY and SVGAGI. V was clipped by 0 bases and J by 5 bases, with 17 bases between them. The CDR3, as DNA: TGTGCCAGCAGTTACTCGAATATGCCCCGGAGGGATAATTCACCCCTCCACTTT. Translation gives CASSYSNMPRRDNSPLHF.

The chain has TRBV4-1 and TRBJ2-5; TRBD1 agrees at 10 bases. With 3 bases clipped from V and 5 bases from J, the junction kept 6 bases outside the gene matches. This CDR3 has 15 residues. Germline V lookup: CDR1 MGHRA, CDR2 YSYEKL. DNA of the CDR3: TGCGCCAGCAGCCAGAGGGACAGGGGATGGGAGACCCAGTACTTC. It yields the protein CASSQRDRGWETQYF.

This clonotype was observed a handful of times. The genes are TRBV20-1 and TRBJ2-7; no clear D gene. CDR1 and CDR2 (germline): DFQATT, SNEGSKA (reference sequence). V was trimmed by 1 base and J by 6 bases, leaving 10 bases between them. The CDR3 spans 12 residues. CDR3 coding DNA: TGCAGTGCTAGAGTTGGGTGGGCCGAGCAGTACTTC. Protein sequence: CSARVGWAEQYF.